The rows below give T cell receptor beta chains drawn from one sample of a study of blood T cell repertoires in COVID-19. Sequenced by immunoSEQ multiplex PCR; TCRdb stores in-frame clones only, minus some. Here the sample spans some 300,000 clones, approximately 85% being singletons. The sequenced sample consisted of PBMCs or T cells enriched from blood (not recorded which). The source is a young woman who had recovered from COVID-19. CDR3s include the opening cysteine and the closing phenylalanine or tryptophan. Fields, in order: J gene, clone size, D gene, V gene, CDR3 DNA, CDR3 protein. A D gene is named only where the DNA matches it firmly. The listing skips clone size in some rows; elsewhere it reads once, few, many or a size class.

J: TRBJ1-6
size: NA
D: NA
V: TRBV7-8
DNA: TGTGCCAGCAGCTTGGGGGCGGATACTTCACCCCTCCACTTT
CDR3: CASSLGADTSPLHF

J: TRBJ2-5
size: NA
D: TRBD2
V: TRBV7-3
DNA: TGTGCCAGCAGCTCGGGGGGGCAAGAGACCCAGTACTTC
CDR3: CASSSGGQETQYF

J: TRBJ1-6
size: NA
D: TRBD1
V: TRBV30
DNA: TGTGCCGCCGCGGGACAGTATAATTCACCCCTCCACTTT
CDR3: CAAAGQYNSPLHF

J: TRBJ2-2
size: NA
D: NA
V: TRBV25-1
DNA: TGTGCCAGCAGTGAATCATTTGCCGGGGAGCTGTTTTTT
CDR3: CASSESFAGELFF

J: TRBJ2-2
size: NA
D: NA
V: TRBV28
DNA: TGTGCCAGCAGTTTGGCCCCGGCAGGGGGGATGTTTTTT
CDR3: CASSLAPAGGMFF

J: TRBJ2-1
size: NA
D: TRBD2
V: TRBV5-1
DNA: TGCGCCAGCAGCTTCGGGGGGGCCACTAGCGGGACTTTCGTCGGGTTCTTC
CDR3: CASSFGGATSGTFVGFF

J: TRBJ2-3
size: NA
D: NA
V: TRBV28
DNA: TGTGCCAGCAGTGCTGGAGGCACTGGCACAGATACGCAGTATTTT
CDR3: CASSAGGTGTDTQYF

J: TRBJ1-1
size: NA
D: NA
V: TRBV7-2
DNA: TGTGCCAGCAGCACTACCTCGGCCACTGAAGCTTTCTTT
CDR3: CASSTTSATEAFF

J: TRBJ2-4
size: NA
D: TRBD1
V: TRBV6-1
DNA: TGTGCCAGCAACCCGGACAGGGGCCTGGTCATTCAGTACTTC
CDR3: CASNPDRGLVIQYF

J: TRBJ2-7
size: NA
D: TRBD1
V: TRBV19
DNA: TGTGCCAGTAGTTCCCTAGGGACAGGTTTTTACGAGCAGTACTTC
CDR3: CASSSLGTGFYEQYF

J: TRBJ1-5
size: NA
D: TRBD1
V: TRBV3-1/TRBV3-2
DNA: TGTGCCAGCAGCCAAGCAGGGGGTAGCAATCAGCCCCAGCATTTT
CDR3: CASSQAGGSNQPQHF

J: TRBJ2-1
size: once
D: NA
V: TRBV6-1
DNA: TGTGCCAGCAGTGAAATTATCGTAGCCCGTAGTGAGCAGTTCTTC
CDR3: CASSEIIVARSEQFF

J: TRBJ2-7
size: NA
D: TRBD2
V: TRBV5-1
DNA: TGCGCCAGCAGCTTTATCTCAACTAGCGGGAGGGGCGACGAGCAGTACTTC
CDR3: CASSFISTSGRGDEQYF

J: TRBJ2-1
size: NA
D: NA
V: TRBV19
DNA: TGTGCCACCTCAAGGACAGCCCATGAGCAGTTCTTC
CDR3: CATSRTAHEQFF

J: TRBJ1-1
size: NA
D: TRBD1
V: TRBV7-3
DNA: TGTGCCAGCAGCGCAAGACAGGGGAACACTGAAGCTTTCTTT
CDR3: CASSARQGNTEAFF

J: TRBJ2-5
size: once
D: NA
V: TRBV30
DNA: TGTGCCTGGAGTGTACCCCCTAGACAGGCCCAAGAGACCCAGTACTTC
CDR3: CAWSVPPRQAQETQYF

J: TRBJ2-7
size: NA
D: TRBD2
V: TRBV10-3
DNA: TGTGCCATCAATAGCGGGACCTTTGCCTACGAGCAGTACTTC
CDR3: CAINSGTFAYEQYF

J: TRBJ1-1
size: NA
D: NA
V: TRBV29-1
DNA: TGCAGCGTCGCCCACAGGGCGCAGGACACTGAAGCTTTCTTT
CDR3: CSVAHRAQDTEAFF